These T cell receptor beta chains were read from a single sample in a study of CXCR3-negative and CXCR3-positive naive CD8 T cells. TCRdb reprocessed the 5' RACE reads and stores each CDR3 protein as one record, lacking DNA. The table lists over 150,000 distinct CDR3 sequences, with nearly 0.5% in the top ten. The sample comprised naive CXCR3+ CD8+ T cells from blood. The receptors originated from a human donor in good health. Some clones in this sample may be carry-over from other donors' samples. Each CDR3 is given with its conserved first and last residue.

TRBV28,TRBJ2-5,CASSSPGGAETQYF
TRBV20-1,TRBJ2-3,CSARARSSVTDTQYF
TRBV29-1,TRBJ2-1,CSAVLKEDNEQFF
TRBV28,TRBJ2-2,CASSVLGELFF
TRBV7-9,TRBJ2-1,CASSPSHSYNEQFF
TRBV7-9,TRBJ2-5,CASSLPGQGGETQYF
TRBV9,TRBJ2-1,CASSVASSGDEQFF
TRBV7-8,TRBJ2-7,CASSPREGSYEQYF
TRBV28,TRBJ2-1,CASSLLGGGANEQFF
TRBV7-8,TRBJ2-3,CSSSLVHTFPDTQYF
TRBV21-1,TRBJ2-7,CASSHSGSSYEQYF
TRBV10-3,TRBJ1-1,CAISGPGQGTGPEAFF
TRBV9,TRBJ2-1,CASSVVASGVNEQFF
TRBV19,TRBJ2-3,CASSGRGGAADTQYF
TRBV6-6,TRBJ2-7,CASSSSWEEQYF
TRBV25-1,TRBJ2-3,CASSGEGYYTDTQYF
TRBV9,TRBJ2-7,CASSVSGTGAYEQYF
TRBV28,TRBJ2-7,CASSGGTQSSYEQYF
TRBV12-3/TRBV12-4,TRBJ1-6,CASSLRNSPLHF
TRBV4-3,TRBJ2-1,CASSQSRNVGGTSGVYEQFF
TRBV28,TRBJ1-1,CASSFGRGYTEAFF
TRBV11-1,TRBJ2-2,CASSFTGAPLAGELFF
TRBV28,TRBJ2-1,CASSLGLAAWNEQFF
TRBV7-2,TRBJ2-7,CASSLEVRPGGEQYF
TRBV3-1,TRBJ2-7,CASSQDPYEQYF
TRBV9,TRBJ2-5,CASNNGASGQETQYF
TRBV12-3/TRBV12-4,TRBJ2-1,CASSLFLGGASGNEQFF
TRBV27,TRBJ1-2,CASSLVGTRDGYTF
TRBV29-1,TRBJ2-4,CSVSGRSSGNIQYF
TRBV28,TRBJ2-3,CASSPPGNTQYF